The clone carrying this TCR beta chain was observed a handful of times. What it recognizes is unknown. The data were taken from a study of blood T cells in healthy people across ages. Background on the study: In model experiments, template switching was able to capture about one barcoded beta molecule for every two T cells that were present. Points from the study as a whole: More naive CD4+ cells and higher diversity marked long-lived donors relative to aged donors.

The V end lost 2 bases, the J end lost 5 bases, and 12 bases lay between the germline ends. The V gene's germline CDR1 is DFQATT and CDR2 SNEGSKA (reference sequence). The CDR3 is 13 residues long. Combining a sample-barcoded 5' primer with a J-beta primer mix, a second PCR ran for roughly 7 to 11 cycles. TCRdb itself ran the 5' RACE reads through MiXCR, one entry per CDR3 protein. The sample yields fewer than 2,000,000 distinct CDR3 sequences, about 31% seen once. The chain links TRBV20-1 to TRBJ2-5; either TRBD1 or TRBD2 may supply D (5 bases each). This TCR came from a woman aged 25 to 39 in good health. Sequencing was carried out using blood. This CDR3 is CSARIGGGETQYF. CDR3 sequence (DNA): TGCAGTGCTAGAATCGGTGGGGGTGAGACCCAGTACTTC.